The 23 T cell receptor beta chains in this list originate from one sample, sequenced in a study of blood T cell repertoires in COVID-19. Clones were read by immunoSEQ multiplex PCR, and TCRdb kept only the in-frame ones, dropping some. In the table there are about 130,000 clones, approximately 80% of which are singletons. The sequenced sample was peripheral blood. All receptors come from a man in his fifties or sixties with acute or convalescent COVID-19.

The gene calls are TRBV30 and TRBJ2-5; no definite D call. This CDR3 is 13 amino acids long. V was clipped by 1 base and J by 0 bases, with 6 bases between them. Germline V gene lookup returns CDR1 GTSNPN and CDR2 SVGIG (reference sequence). The CDR3 bases are TGTGCCTGGAGTGGTCAAAACCAAGAGACCCAGTACTTC. Amino acid sequence: CAWSGQNQETQYF.

The chain carries TRBV28 and TRBJ1-1; no clear D gene. V lost 8 bases, J lost 7 bases, and 14 bases lay in between. Per germline, CDR1 MDHEN and CDR2 SYDVKM. The length of the CDR3 is 12 residues. DNA for the CDR3: TGTGCCAGCTCGTGGAGGTCGGGTGAAGCTTTCTTT. Translated, it gives CASSWRSGEAFF. Variable domain in full (rest from reference TRBV28 and TRBJ1-1): DVKVTQSSRYLVKRTGEKVFLECVQDMDHENMFWYRQDPGLGLRLIYFSYDVKMKEKGDIPEGYSVSREKKERFSLILESASTNQTSMYLCASSWRSGEAFFGQGTRLTVV.

In this sample, this clone turned up a few times. The chain links TRBV2 to TRBJ2-1; the D gene is possibly TRBD2 (6 bases). The length of the CDR3 is 12 residues. The V end was cut by 6 bases, the J end by 9 bases, with 12 bases between. CDR1 is SNHLY and CDR2 is FYNNEI in the germline V gene. The CDR3 nucleotides are TGTGCCAGCAGGGGGGACTCCACTGAGCAGTTCTTC. Protein: CASRGDSTEQFF.

This clone was detected only once. The chain joins TRBV28 to TRBJ2-7; D remains unclear. This CDR3 comprises 11 residues. The V and J ends lost 8 bases and 0 bases respectively, with 5 bases between them. CDR1 is MDHEN and CDR2 is SYDVKM in the germline V gene. Written as DNA, the CDR3 is TGTGCCAGCGGCAACTCCTACGAGCAGTACTTC. It yields the protein CASGNSYEQYF.

The chain carries TRBV6-2 or TRBV6-3 and TRBJ2-1, with D possibly being TRBD2 (6 bases). Trimming took 4 bases from V and 4 from J, leaving 14 bases between them. CDR1 MNHEY and CDR2 SVGEGT come from the germline V gene. This CDR3 has 15 amino acids. In DNA, the CDR3 is TGTGCCAGCAGTTTTTGGCGCGGGATTTACAATGAGCAGTTCTTC. It encodes CASSFWRGIYNEQFF.

The chain links TRBV15 to TRBJ2-7; possibly TRBD2 for D (6 bases). Germline CDR1 reads LNHNV; CDR2 reads YYDKDF (reference sequence). This CDR3 is 13 amino acids long. The V gene lost 0 bases and the J gene lost 4 bases, with 7 bases spanning the gap. DNA of the CDR3: TGTGCCACCAGCAGAGATCTAGCGTACGAGCAGTACTTC. Translated, it gives CATSRDLAYEQYF.

The gene calls are TRBV9 and TRBJ2-6, with D possibly TRBD1 on 5 matching bases. The ends were cut back, 3 bases at V and 9 bases at J, with 16 bases in the middle. The CDR3 is made up of 15 amino acids. CDR1 SGDLS and CDR2 YYNGEE come from the germline V gene. The CDR3: CASSDATLRGNVLTF. In DNA, the CDR3 is TGTGCCAGCAGCGACGCGACACTAAGGGGCAACGTCCTGACTTTC.

The chain recombines TRBV10-3 with TRBJ1-1; 9 nucleotides line up with TRBD1. This CDR3 has 14 residues. The trim removed 5 bases at V and 1 base at J, leaving 2 bases unmatched. Germline V gives CDR1 ENHRY, CDR2 SYGVKD. CDR3 sequence reads: CAISLGQGNTEAFF. CDR3 coding DNA: TGTGCCATCAGTTTGGGACAGGGGAACACTGAAGCTTTCTTT.

The chain has TRBV6-1 and TRBJ1-6; D gene unclear. Between the trimmed V and J ends, which lost 2 bases and 10 bases, there was a span of 15 bases. Germline CDR1 MNHNS, CDR2 SASEGT. This CDR3 region has 15 residues. CDR3 residues: CASSEFQAAGSPLHF. CDR3 coding DNA: TGTGCCAGCAGTGAATTCCAGGCGGCGGGGTCACCCCTCCACTTT.

This clone has more than one count but fewer than ten. The genes are TRBV11-2 and TRBJ2-5; 7 bases line up with TRBD2. J gave up 1 base and V 4 bases, and 3 bases lay outside the gene matches. Germline-derived CDR1 and CDR2 are SGHAT and FQNNGV. The CDR3 spans 14 residues. DNA of the CDR3: TGTGCCAGCAGCTCCTGGGGGGGCCAAGAGACCCAGTACTTC. It specifies CASSSWGGQETQYF.

The rearrangement links TRBV25-1 to TRBJ1-2, with TRBD1 as a possible D gene (6 bases). V lost 7 bases to trimming and J lost 4 bases, with 19 bases between them. The CDR3 covers 15 residues. CDR1 and CDR2 (germline): MGHDK, SYGVNS. The CDR3 loop is CASTKSGVTAYGYTF. CDR3 nucleotides: TGTGCCAGCACCAAATCAGGGGTTACGGCCTATGGCTACACCTTC.

The CDR3 loop reads CAISEGGQAFF. CDR3 DNA sequence: TGTGCCATCAGTGAGGGAGGGCAGGCTTTCTTT. This chain joins TRBV10-3 and TRBJ1-1, with D unresolved. This CDR3 comprises 11 residues. V was pared by 2 bases and J by 11 bases, with 9 bases between. Per the germline V gene, CDR1 is ENHRY and CDR2 is SYGVKD.

V and J are TRBV30 and TRBJ1-5, with D maybe TRBD1 (5 bases). V lost 5 bases to trimming and J lost 3 bases, with 11 bases between them. CDR1 is GTSNPN, CDR2 SVGIG, per germline (reference sequence). The CDR3 is made up of 13 amino acids. CDR3 protein: CAWGGRNNQPQHF. For the CDR3, the DNA is TGTGCCTGGGGGGGGAGGAACAATCAGCCCCAGCATTTT.

The chain links TRBV6-1 to TRBJ1-4; D gene uncertain. The V end was cut by 3 bases, the J end by 4 bases, with 12 bases between. The CDR3 has 15 amino acids. CDR1 MNHNS and CDR2 SASEGT come from the germline V gene. As DNA, the CDR3 is TGTGCCAGCAGTGACCGGGGTCGGGGTAATGAAAAACTGTTTTTT. Translated: CASSDRGRGNEKLFF.

This chain links TRBV6-5 with TRBJ1-2, with 11 bases aligning to TRBD1. CDR3 length: 12 residues. With 8 bases clipped from V and 8 bases from J, the junction kept 4 bases outside the gene matches. CDR1 is MNHEY and CDR2 is SVGAGI in the germline V gene. CDR3: CASGQGAGGYTF. Here the CDR3 DNA reads TGTGCCAGCGGACAGGGGGCCGGCGGCTACACCTTC.

The rearrangement joins TRBV7-8 to TRBJ2-1; the D gene is possibly TRBD1 (5 bases). Germline V CDR1 and CDR2: SGHVS, FQNEAQ. The CDR3 is 13 residues long. Trimming left V 5 bases short and J 4 bases short, with 9 bases between. CDR3 nucleotides: TGTGCCAGCAGCCCCCAGGGTTACAATGAGCAGTTCTTC. Translating gives CASSPQGYNEQFF. Combining the CDR3 with reference TRBV7-8 and TRBJ2-1 gives the whole variable domain GAGVSQSPRYKVAKRGQDVALRCDPISGHVSLFWYQQALGQGPEFLTYFQNEAQLDKSGLPSDRFFAERPEGSVSTLKIQRTQQEDSAVYLCASSPQGYNEQFFGPGTRLTVL.

This sequence joins TRBV11-3 and TRBJ2-1; 8 nucleotides match TRBD2. The V gene's germline CDR1 is SGHNT and CDR2 YENEEA. Losses at the gene ends were 5 bases for V and 4 bases for J; bases not matched to a gene: 10. The CDR3 is 16 residues long. CDR3 residues: CASSPTPLAGYNEQFF. The DNA for the CDR3 is TGTGCCAGCAGCCCGACCCCCTTAGCGGGGTACAATGAGCAGTTCTTC. Full variable domain (rest looked up from reference TRBV11-3 and TRBJ2-1): EAGVVQSPRYKIIEKKQPVAFWCNPISGHNTLYWYLQNLGQGPELLIRYENEEAVDDSQLPKDRFSAERLKGVDSTLKIQPAELGDSAVYLCASSPTPLAGYNEQFFGPGTRLTVL.

The chain has TRBV9 and TRBJ2-7; D might be TRBD2 (5 bases). Trimming stripped 3 bases from V and 6 bases from J, with 19 bases between. Germline lookup yields CDR1 SGDLS and CDR2 YYNGEE. This CDR3 spans 15 amino acids. CDR3 in amino acids: CASSGPHGNLGEQYF. The CDR3 bases are TGTGCCAGCAGCGGGCCCCACGGGAACCTCGGCGAGCAGTACTTC.

The rearrangement uses TRBV21-1 and TRBJ1-1; TRBD1 is the table's D call, not checked against the DNA. TRBV21-1 represents a pseudogene. CDR3 length equals 23 residues. CDR3 nucleotide sequence: TGTGCCAGCAGACGGTTGGAGCCTGACGACAGGGGGCCCTGCACGCTCCTGAACACTGAAGCTTTCTTT. Translating it yields CASRRLEPDDRGPCTLLNTEAFF.

This clone has only a few counts. The CDR3 region has the DNA TGCAGTGCTAGTCGCCGATACAAAGAAAATAATTCACCCCTCCACTTT. Translating it yields CSASRRYKENNSPLHF. The rearrangement joins TRBV20-1 to TRBJ1-6; D unresolved. The CDR3 consists of 16 residues. CDR1 is DFQATT, CDR2 SNEGSKA, per germline (reference sequence). Deletions cut 3 bases from V and 5 bases from J, with 17 bases between.

This clone was recorded only once. The gene calls are TRBV18 and TRBJ2-2; tentative D call: TRBD2 (7 bases). The CDR3 is 14 amino acids. V was pared by 8 bases and J by 7 bases, with 17 bases between. The germline CDR1 and CDR2 sequences are KGHSH and LQKENI. The CDR3 sequence is CASPGGGGNGELFF. The CDR3 DNA reads TGTGCCAGCCCGGGCGGGGGCGGTAACGGGGAGCTGTTTTTT.

V gene TRBV9 combines with J gene TRBJ2-6; D call uncertain. CDR1 is SGDLS and CDR2 is YYNGEE in the germline V gene. V was cut by 3 bases and J by 0 bases, with 10 bases left in between. The CDR3 has 16 residues. The CDR3 here is CASSAAASSGANVLTF. CDR3 nucleotides: TGTGCCAGCAGCGCCGCCGCTAGCTCTGGGGCCAACGTCCTGACTTTC.

This chain connects TRBV19 to TRBJ2-7; possible D gene TRBD2, 6 bases. Trimming pared 4 bases from V and 4 bases from J, leaving 17 bases between. CDR1 and CDR2 from the germline V gene are LNHDA and SQIVND (reference sequence). The CDR3 is 15 residues long. In nucleotides, the CDR3 is TGTGCCAGTAGTACTTTGGAGGGCCTAGGATACGAGCAGTACTTC. Translating it yields CASSTLEGLGYEQYF.